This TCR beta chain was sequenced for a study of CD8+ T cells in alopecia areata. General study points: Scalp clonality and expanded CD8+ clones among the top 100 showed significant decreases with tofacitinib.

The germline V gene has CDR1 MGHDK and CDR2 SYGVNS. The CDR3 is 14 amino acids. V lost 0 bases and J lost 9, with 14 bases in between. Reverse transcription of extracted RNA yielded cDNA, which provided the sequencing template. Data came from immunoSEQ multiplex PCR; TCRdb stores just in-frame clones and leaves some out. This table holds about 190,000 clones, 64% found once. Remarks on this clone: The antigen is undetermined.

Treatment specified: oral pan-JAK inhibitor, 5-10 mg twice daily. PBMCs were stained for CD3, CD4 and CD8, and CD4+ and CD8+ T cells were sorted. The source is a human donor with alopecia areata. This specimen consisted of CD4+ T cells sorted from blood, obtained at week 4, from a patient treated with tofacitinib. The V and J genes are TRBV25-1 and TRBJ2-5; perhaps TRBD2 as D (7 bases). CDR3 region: CASSEYGGQRAQYF. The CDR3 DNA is TGTGCCAGCAGTGAATACGGGGGGCAGCGGGCCCAGTACTTC. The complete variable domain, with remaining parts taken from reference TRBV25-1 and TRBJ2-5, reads EADIYQTPRYLVIGTGKKITLECSQTMGHDKMYWYQQDPGMELHLIHYSYGVNSTEKGDLSSESTVSRIRTEHFPLTLESARPSHTSQYLCASSEYGGQRAQYFGPGTRLLVL.